This is a list of T cell receptor beta chains from one sample in a study of naive and memory T cell subsets. TCRdb used MiXCR to reprocess the UMI-ligation and nested PCR reads, holding one entry per CDR3 protein. The table lists under 100,000 distinct CDR3 sequences, 7% of them singletons. Sequencing used central memory CD4+ T cells from blood. These receptors all come from a human donor in good health. The CDR3 runs from the conserved cysteine through the conserved F or W. Each record gives: V gene, D gene, CDR3 protein. The D gene is left open where the match is weak.

TRBV20-1 - CSAPFGSNEQFF
TRBV19 TRBD1 CASSIETGGYGYTF
TRBV7-3 - CASSLLPGGEPEAFF
TRBV6-2/TRBV6-3 - CASSYAGTAQETQYF
TRBV6-2/TRBV6-3 - CASRSWDKILLFF
TRBV9 - CASSVKGRSTDTQYF
TRBV7-9 TRBD1 CASSPRGPDREDTEAFF
TRBV2 TRBD2 CASSDMIAGGNNEQFF
TRBV20-1 TRBD2 CSARDRRAGRRLAGSSYEQYF
TRBV28 - CASSLLRSEQFF
TRBV27 - CASSPRAGRAGGYTF
TRBV19 TRBD1 CASSRQTGQGRHEQFF
TRBV27 - CASSFRNRGGPGANVLTF
TRBV5-1 - CASSLGTEAFF
TRBV30 - CACLRRGGNSPLHF
TRBV12-3/TRBV12-4 - CASSPRRRGTYEQYF
TRBV7-6 - CASSSKAGYSQETQYF
TRBV7-9 - CASSPSGNTIYF
TRBV29-1 - CSVDIGQLQETQYF
TRBV4-2 TRBD2 CASSPGTSGGPSTDTQYF
TRBV20-1 - CSGVGSRGTDTQYF
TRBV4-3 - CASSQEVNRRAGETQYF
TRBV5-6 TRBD2 CASSRTSGGQETQYF
TRBV20-1 - CSARTSTGSYGYTF
TRBV20-1 - CSARGRGGTEAFF
TRBV30 - CAWTDRGYSNQPQHF
TRBV23-1 - CASSQRKRGGVKREKLFF
TRBV4-3 - CASSQAGTHISYNEQFF
TRBV5-1 TRBD2 CASSLRSGRAQNEQFF
TRBV7-2 TRBD1 CASRTGRSNYGYTF
TRBV5-1 - CASSLDGAASGPQHF
TRBV6-2/TRBV6-3 TRBD2 CASSLLAGGTWFF